This T cell receptor beta chain stems from a study of blood T cells in healthy people across ages. The use of a sample-barcoded 5' primer and a J-beta primer mix characterized a second PCR of about 7 to 12 cycles. TCRdb recomputed calls from the 5' RACE reads with MiXCR, one row per CDR3 protein. The top ten clones hold around 13% of a sample with approximately 1,000,000 distinct CDR3 sequences, about two fifths of them seen once. The sequence derives from a young man in good health. The sample was blood.

As DNA, the CDR3 is TGTGCCAGCAGCTTGCTGGTCAGGGACAGCCAAGATCAGCCCCAGCATTTT. Translating gives CASSLLVRDSQDQPQHF. The chain has TRBV5-5 and TRBJ1-5; 7 nucleotides line up with TRBD1. The germline CDR1 and CDR2 sequences are SGHKS and YYEKEE (reference sequence). The CDR3 totals 17 residues. V gave up 1 base and J gave up 5 bases; unmatched junction bases: 12.